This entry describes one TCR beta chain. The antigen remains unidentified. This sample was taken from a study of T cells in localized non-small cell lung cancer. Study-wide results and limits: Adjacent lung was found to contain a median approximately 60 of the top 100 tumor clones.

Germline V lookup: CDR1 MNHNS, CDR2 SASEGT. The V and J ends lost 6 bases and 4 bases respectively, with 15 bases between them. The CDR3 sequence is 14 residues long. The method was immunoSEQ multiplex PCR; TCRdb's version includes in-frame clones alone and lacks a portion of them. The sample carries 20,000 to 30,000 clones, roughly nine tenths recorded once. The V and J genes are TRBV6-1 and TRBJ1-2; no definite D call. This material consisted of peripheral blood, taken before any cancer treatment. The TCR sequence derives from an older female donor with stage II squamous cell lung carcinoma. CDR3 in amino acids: CASSEGPGLYGYTF. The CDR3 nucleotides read TGTGCCAGCAGCGAGGGTCCAGGACTCTATGGCTACACCTTC.